These 31 T cell receptor beta chains were all obtained from the same sample, sequenced in a study of CD8 T cells in Susac syndrome. With random hexamers, reverse transcription was performed on about 0.45 to 1 ug of RNA. A single record per CDR3 protein comes from TCRdb applying MiXCR to the immunoSEQ multiplex PCR reads. The sample yields 120,000 or so distinct CDR3 sequences, around 96% seen once. Sequences were obtained from CD4+ T cells from PBMCs. Receptors originate from a human donor in good health.

The chain carries TRBV29-1 and TRBJ2-7, with D possibly being TRBD1 (5 bases). The CDR3 is made up of 11 amino acids. Germline V CDR1 and CDR2: SQVTM, ANQGSEA. V lost 3 bases, J lost 4 bases, and 7 bases lay in between. The CDR3 DNA is TGCAGCGTTGACAGGGTTTACGAGCAGTACTTC. Its protein product is CSVDRVYEQYF.

V gene TRBV6-5 combines with J gene TRBJ2-4; D is ambiguous. Trimming took 8 bases from V and 6 from J, leaving 17 bases between them. In germline, CDR1 is MNHEY, CDR2 SVGAGI. The length of the CDR3 is 14 residues. The DNA for the CDR3 is TGTGCCAGCGGATCACCTCAACCCGCAAACATTCAGTACTTC. Residues: CASGSPQPANIQYF.

This chain uses TRBV7-2 with TRBJ2-5; 9 nucleotides align to TRBD1. V shed 4 bases, J shed 7 bases, and the junction held 10 bases outside the gene matches. Per the germline V gene, CDR1 is SGHTA and CDR2 is FQGNSA. The CDR3 runs 15 residues. The CDR3 protein is CASSSYIQGAGTQYF. CDR3 in DNA: TGTGCCAGCAGCTCTTACATACAGGGGGCTGGGACCCAGTACTTC.

The chain links TRBV12-3 or TRBV12-4 to TRBJ2-2, with 11 nucleotides matching TRBD2. V gave up 5 bases and J gave up 4 bases; unmatched junction bases: 6. The CDR3 is 16 residues long. The CDR3, as DNA: TGTGCCAGCAGTCTTGGGACTAGCGGACGCACCGGGGAGCTGTTTTTT. This encodes CASSLGTSGRTGELFF.

V usage is TRBV5-1 and J usage is TRBJ2-1; D may be TRBD2 (5 bases). Germline CDR1 SGHRS, CDR2 YFSETQ. The CDR3 loop spans 14 amino acids. Deletions cut 2 bases from V and 7 bases from J, with 13 bases between. The CDR3 loop is CASSLEGAVNEQFF. DNA of the CDR3: TGCGCCAGCAGCTTAGAGGGCGCGGTTAATGAGCAGTTCTTC. Looking up the rest from reference TRBV5-1 and TRBJ2-1 gives the full variable domain: KAGVTQTPRYLIKTRGQQVTLSCSPISGHRSVSWYQQTPGQGLQFLFEYFSETQRNKGNFPGRFSGRQFSNSRSEMNVSTLELGDSALYLCASSLEGAVNEQFFGPGTRLTVL.

CDR3 DNA sequence: TGTGCCTCCAACTACAGGAGCTCTAACTATGGCTACACCTTC. It is translated as CASNYRSSNYGYTF. This chain connects TRBV30 to TRBJ1-2; D is perhaps TRBD1 (5 bases). The germline V and J ends were trimmed by 7 bases and 0 bases, with 15 bases remaining between them. The CDR3 totals 14 residues. Germline-derived CDR1 and CDR2 are GTSNPN and SVGIG (reference sequence).

This chain joins TRBV24-1 and TRBJ2-3; D unclear. CDR3 size: 13 residues. Trimming stripped 8 bases from V and 3 bases from J, with 11 bases between. Looked up from germline, CDR1 is KGHDR and CDR2 is SFDVKD. CDR3 region: CATKSRLTDTQYF. CDR3 sequence (DNA): TGTGCCACCAAGAGCAGGTTAACAGATACGCAGTATTTT.

The chain recombines TRBV12-3 or TRBV12-4 with TRBJ2-2; D call uncertain. Trimming cost V 7 bases and J 5 bases, with 11 bases left between them. The CDR3 runs to 13 residues. CDR3 protein: CASTLFSTGELFF. CDR3 in DNA: TGTGCCAGCACCTTGTTTTCGACCGGGGAGCTGTTTTTT.

This clonotype was found once. Since the CDR3 does not end with the conserved phenylalanine or tryptophan, this likely comes from a read error. It is unclear where the CDR3 begins or ends on the DNA, so no DNA is shown, and the CDR3 is as TCRdb lists it. The chain links TRBV5-6 to TRBJ1-2; TRBD1, as called in the table, went unchecked against the DNA. The CDR3 has 12 amino acids, counting both end residues. Per the germline V gene, CDR1 is SGHDT and CDR2 is YYEEEE. CDR3 in amino acids: CASSSFYRDLPL.

The CDR3 coding sequence is TGCGCCAGCAGCTTGGGGCAGCCATACAACACTGAAGCTTTCTTT. It encodes CASSLGQPYNTEAFF. The chain employs TRBV5-1 and TRBJ1-1; D not resolved. The length of the CDR3 is 15 residues. Per the germline V gene, CDR1 is SGHRS and CDR2 is YFSETQ. Trimming pared 0 bases from V and 2 bases from J, leaving 11 bases between.

The chain uses TRBV18 and TRBJ2-5, with TRBD1 identical over 7 bases. The V segment lost 5 bases and the J segment 1 base; nucleotides outside the gene matches: 4. The CDR3 contains 14 residues. CDR1 is KGHSH, CDR2 LQKENI, per germline. DNA for the CDR3: TGTGCCAGCTCATCCCGACAGGGCCAAGAGACCCAGTACTTC. It specifies CASSSRQGQETQYF. The whole variable domain, filled in from reference TRBV18 and TRBJ2-5, reads NAGVMQNPRHLVRRRGQEARLRCSPMKGHSHVYWYRQLPEEGLKFMVYLQKENIIDESGMPKERFSAEFPKEGPSILRIQQVVRGDSAAYFCASSSRQGQETQYFGPGTRLLVL.

The chain joins TRBV20-1 to TRBJ2-5, with 9 bases identical to TRBD2. The CDR3 contains 15 residues. Trimming cost V 3 bases and J 4 bases; bases outside gene matches: 9. Looked up from germline, CDR1 is DFQATT and CDR2 is SNEGSKA (reference sequence). CDR3 sequence: CSASDVAGGLETQYF. The DNA of the CDR3 is TGCAGTGCTAGCGATGTGGCGGGGGGGTTAGAGACCCAGTACTTC.

The chain has TRBV2 and TRBJ2-3; D assignment may be TRBD1 or TRBD2 (5 bases each). Trimming removed 7 bases at V and 1 base at J, with 15 bases between. The length of the CDR3 is 15 residues. Per the germline V gene, CDR1 is SNHLY and CDR2 is FYNNEI. The CDR3 DNA reads as TGTGCCAGCACCCAGGGACCGCCCGGCACAGATACGCAGTATTTT. Protein product: CASTQGPPGTDTQYF.

The chain uses TRBV10-3 and TRBJ1-2, with D possibly being TRBD1 (6 bases). CDR1 and CDR2 (germline): ENHRY, SYGVKD. Trimming left V 10 bases short and J 2 bases short, with 17 bases between. CDR3 size: 14 residues. CDR3 residues: CATRSGQSNYGYTF. The CDR3 coding sequence is TGTGCCACCCGGTCGGGACAATCGAACTATGGCTACACCTTC.

The chain employs TRBV5-1 and TRBJ1-1; 9 positions agree with TRBD1. The junction had 5 bases not matched to a gene; V was cut back by 4 bases and J by 4 bases. Germline V lookup: CDR1 SGHRS, CDR2 YFSETQ. CDR3 size: 14 residues. In DNA form, the CDR3 reads TGCGCCAGCAGCCCCCGACAGGGGGTCACTGAAGCTTTCTTT. Translating it yields CASSPRQGVTEAFF.

The DNA for the CDR3 is TGTGCCAGCAGCCAAGACTATGGCTACACCTTC. It yields the protein CASSQDYGYTF. This chain joins TRBV3-1 and TRBJ1-2; no clear D. Germline-derived CDR1 and CDR2 are LGHDT and YNNKEL (reference sequence). The CDR3 extends over 11 amino acids. The V end was cut by 0 bases, the J end by 4 bases, with 0 bases between.

V usage is TRBV7-2 and J usage is TRBJ2-1; TRBD1 matches at 7 bases. The germline CDR1 and CDR2 sequences are SGHTA and FQGNSA. V trimming: 5 bases; J trimming: 5 bases; junction bases outside the gene matches: 3. This CDR3 contains 13 residues. CDR3 amino acids: CASSDRVHNEQFF. CDR3 DNA sequence: TGTGCCAGCAGCGACAGGGTCCACAATGAGCAGTTCTTC.

This chain links TRBV7-9 with TRBJ1-1; D is unclear. The CDR3 runs to 12 residues. V was cut by 2 bases and J by 5 bases, with 6 bases left in between. CDR1 is SEHNR, CDR2 FQNEAQ, per germline (reference sequence). The CDR3 region is CASSLTQTEAFF. CDR3 bases: TGTGCCAGCAGCTTAACGCAGACTGAAGCTTTCTTT. The variable domain in full, completed from reference TRBV7-9 and TRBJ1-1, reads DTGVSQNPRHKITKRGQNVTFRCDPISEHNRLYWYRQTLGQGPEFLTYFQNEAQLEKSRLLSDRFSAERPKGSFSTLEIQRTEQGDSAMYLCASSLTQTEAFFGQGTRLTVV.

V is TRBV5-4 and J is TRBJ2-3; the D is unclear. Deletions cut 4 bases from V and 2 bases from J, with 8 bases between. Germline V gene lookup returns CDR1 SGHNT and CDR2 YYREEE (reference sequence). This CDR3 is built from 13 residues. CDR3 loop: CASSPDTTDTQYF. Here the CDR3 DNA reads TGTGCCAGCAGCCCCGACACCACAGATACGCAGTATTTT.

The chain uses TRBV20-1 and TRBJ2-5; no firm D call. This CDR3 has 12 amino acids. Trimming left V 6 bases short and J 2 bases short, with 10 bases between. Looked up from germline, CDR1 is DFQATT and CDR2 is SNEGSKA (reference sequence). The CDR3 reads CSAPPRQETQYF. As DNA, the CDR3 is TGCAGTGCCCCCCCCAGGCAAGAGACCCAGTACTTC.

The rearrangement joins TRBV2 to TRBJ2-1, with D tentatively TRBD2 (6 bases). The CDR3 has 12 amino acids. With 7 bases removed from V and 7 bases from J, the gap between germline ends came to 11 bases. The germline V gene encodes CDR1 SNHLY and CDR2 FYNNEI. CDR3 sequence reads: CASTPTRNEQFF. The CDR3 coding sequence is TGTGCCAGCACCCCGACTAGGAATGAGCAGTTCTTC.

The V and J genes are TRBV2 and TRBJ2-5; D is uncertain. The V and J ends lost 7 bases and 1 base respectively, with 13 bases between them. This CDR3 is 14 amino acids long. The V gene's germline CDR1 is SNHLY and CDR2 FYNNEI. For the CDR3, the DNA is TGTGCCAGCACCATTAGTCGATCCCAAGAGACCCAGTACTTC. This sequence encodes CASTISRSQETQYF.

This rearrangement joins TRBV18 to TRBJ2-7; D not certain. This CDR3 has 13 residues. The germline V gene encodes CDR1 KGHSH and CDR2 LQKENI. V lost 6 bases, J lost 2 bases, and 11 bases lay in between. CDR3 DNA sequence: TGTGCCAGCTCGGACGGGCCAACCTACGAGCAGTACTTC. Translated: CASSDGPTYEQYF.

This rearrangement joins TRBV10-3 to TRBJ1-1; D remains ambiguous. Germline values: CDR1 ENHRY, CDR2 SYGVKD. This CDR3 region has 13 residues. The germline V and J ends were trimmed by 6 bases and 0 bases, with 8 bases remaining between them. CDR3 loop: CAIRMTLNTEAFF. CDR3 DNA sequence: TGTGCCATCAGGATGACACTGAACACTGAAGCTTTCTTT.

The gene calls are TRBV5-1 and TRBJ2-7, with 9 bases lining up with TRBD1. J lost 6 bases, V lost 5 bases, and 12 bases had no gene match. The CDR3 has 15 residues. Germline CDR1 SGHRS, CDR2 YFSETQ. CDR3 nucleotide sequence: TGCGCCAGCAGGGGCCAGGAGACAGGGGGAGCCGAGCAGTACTTC. Protein product: CASRGQETGGAEQYF. Based on the CDR3 plus reference TRBV5-1 and TRBJ2-7, the full variable domain is KAGVTQTPRYLIKTRGQQVTLSCSPISGHRSVSWYQQTPGQGLQFLFEYFSETQRNKGNFPGRFSGRQFSNSRSEMNVSTLELGDSALYLCASRGQETGGAEQYFGPGTRLTVT.

The chain employs TRBV3-1 and TRBJ2-5; D is uncertain. Germline-derived CDR1 and CDR2 are LGHDT and YNNKEL (reference sequence). Trimming pared 6 bases from V and 3 bases from J, leaving 8 bases between. The CDR3 spans 12 residues. The CDR3 DNA reads as TGTGCCAGCAGTGACCCGGAAGAGACCCAGTACTTC. Translation gives CASSDPEETQYF.

This clonotype was found once. This chain joins TRBV20-1 and TRBJ2-3; 9 nucleotides agree with TRBD2. V lost 1 base and J lost 1; bases outside the gene matches: 6. This CDR3 has 16 residues. From germline, CDR1 is DFQATT and CDR2 SNEGSKA (reference sequence). CDR3 nucleotide sequence: TGCAGTGCTAGAGGAGGGCGACTAGCGGGCACAGATACGCAGTATTTT. Translation: CSARGGRLAGTDTQYF.

The rearrangement links TRBV7-9 to TRBJ2-6, with D unresolved. V was clipped by 5 bases and J by 11 bases, with 19 bases between them. This CDR3 has 15 amino acids. Germline V gene sequence: CDR1 SEHNR, CDR2 FQNEAQ (reference sequence). This CDR3 is CASSLTAISADVLTF. CDR3 DNA: TGTGCCAGCAGCCTGACGGCTATCTCTGCTGACGTCCTGACTTTC.

The CDR3 is CASSEQGQGATEAFF. The CDR3 DNA reads TGTGCCAGCAGTGAACAGGGACAGGGGGCGACTGAAGCTTTCTTT. This chain connects TRBV2 to TRBJ1-1; TRBD1 matches 12 bases. This CDR3 spans 15 amino acids. V was pared by 2 bases and J by 5 bases, with 3 bases of the junction left unmatched. CDR1 is SNHLY, CDR2 FYNNEI, per germline. Filled out from reference TRBV2 and TRBJ1-1, the complete variable domain reads EPEVTQTPSHQVTQMGQEVILRCVPISNHLYFYWYRQILGQKVEFLVSFYNNEISEKSEIFDDQFSVERPDGSNFTLKIRSTKLEDSAMYFCASSEQGQGATEAFFGQGTRLTVV.

The chain has TRBV5-4 and TRBJ1-2; 7 bases are shared with TRBD1. The CDR3 loop spans 13 amino acids. Germline-derived CDR1 and CDR2 are SGHNT and YYREEE (reference sequence). With V trimmed by 6 bases and J by 6 bases, 8 bases remained unmatched. CDR3 nucleotides: TGTGCCAGCAACCGGGGGCAGGGGGATGGCTACACCTTC. The encoded protein is CASNRGQGDGYTF.

The chain has TRBV9 and TRBJ2-6; D may be TRBD2 (5 bases). The CDR3 is 17 residues long. V shed 7 bases and J shed 4 bases, with 21 bases lying between them. Germline V lookup: CDR1 SGDLS, CDR2 YYNGEE. The CDR3 loop is CASFPSWSPGGANVLTF. CDR3 DNA: TGTGCCAGCTTCCCGTCTTGGAGCCCGGGGGGGGCCAACGTCCTGACTTTC. The whole variable domain, filled in from reference TRBV9 and TRBJ2-6, reads DSGVTQTPKHLITATGQRVTLRCSPRSGDLSVYWYQQSLDQGLQFLIQYYNGEERAKGNILERFSAQQFPDLHSELNLSSLELGDSALYFCASFPSWSPGGANVLTFGAGSRLTVL.